What follows are 14 T cell receptor beta chains derived from one specimen sequenced in a study of blood T cell repertoires in COVID-19. TCRdb's copy holds only in-frame clones and misses some; the assay was immunoSEQ multiplex PCR. The profile shows approximately 190,000 clones, roughly 79% of them singletons. Sequencing was carried out using peripheral blood. The receptor set was obtained from a human donor with acute or convalescent COVID-19. The donor label of this sample is uncertain.

The chain joins TRBV7-8 to TRBJ2-1; 9 nucleotides agree with TRBD2. Trimming removed 1 base from V and 3 bases from J; junction bases left unmatched: 13. The germline V gene has CDR1 SGHVS and CDR2 FQNEAQ. This CDR3 spans 19 amino acids. In nucleotides, the CDR3 is TGTGCCAGCAGCTTAGACGGGACTAGCCCTCAGTCGGGCTACAATGAGCAGTTCTTC. Protein sequence: CASSLDGTSPQSGYNEQFF.

The chain links TRBV30 to TRBJ1-4, with 8 bases aligning to TRBD1. The CDR3 runs to 14 residues. Germline CDR1 is GTSNPN and CDR2 is SVGIG (reference sequence). V lost 3 bases to trimming and J lost 5 bases; unmatched junction nucleotides: 5. DNA of the CDR3: TGTGCCTGGAGCCCCAGGGGGCTGAATGAAAAACTGTTTTTT. Translating gives CAWSPRGLNEKLFF.

This rearrangement joins TRBV7-3 to TRBJ1-2, with D unresolved. This CDR3 is 15 amino acids long. The V and J ends lost 5 bases and 5 bases respectively, with 18 bases between them. The germline gives CDR1 SGHTA, CDR2 FQGTGA. This chain's CDR3 is CASSEMSGGRYGYTF. The CDR3 DNA reads TGTGCCAGCAGCGAGATGAGCGGAGGTCGGTATGGCTACACCTTC.

The chain couples TRBV2 to TRBJ2-7; weak D call: TRBD2 (6 bases). Trimming removed 7 bases from V and 5 bases from J, with 12 bases in between. In germline, CDR1 is SNHLY, CDR2 FYNNEI. The CDR3 has 12 amino acids. In DNA, the CDR3 is TGTGCCAGCATCCGGAGGGAACACGAGCAGTACTTC. It is translated as CASIRREHEQYF.

J is TRBJ2-3 and V is TRBV2; a weak D match, TRBD2 (5 bases). The CDR3 covers 14 residues. V shed 2 bases and J shed 2 bases, with 8 bases lying between them. The germline gives CDR1 SNHLY, CDR2 FYNNEI. The CDR3, as DNA: TGTGCCAGCAGTGAACCGGGAACCACAGATACGCAGTATTTT. Translating it yields CASSEPGTTDTQYF.

The chain couples TRBV5-6 to TRBJ2-6; D may be TRBD1 (6 bases). Per germline, CDR1 SGHDT and CDR2 YYEEEE. The germline V and J ends were trimmed by 1 base and 1 base, with 9 bases remaining between them. The CDR3 extends over 16 amino acids. CDR3 protein: CASSLLRGSGANVLTF. CDR3 coding DNA: TGTGCCAGCAGCTTGCTCAGGGGATCTGGGGCCAACGTCCTGACTTTC.

Of note for this clone: The germline gene is not matched at one end of the junction; a read error may be the cause. The chain carries TRBV29-1 and TRBJ2-7; D is possibly TRBD1 (7 bases). CDR1 is SQVTM and CDR2 is ANQGSEA in the germline V gene. The length of the CDR3 is 10 residues. The CDR3, as DNA: TGCAGCGTGGGACTGACAGGGACCAACTTC. This encodes CSVGLTGTNF.

The gene calls are TRBV24-1 and TRBJ2-3, with D possibly being TRBD1 (6 bases). This CDR3 is built from 15 residues. Per germline, CDR1 KGHDR and CDR2 SFDVKD. Trimming pared 3 bases from V and 6 bases from J, leaving 15 bases between. The CDR3 is CATSDPGTLSDTQYF. The CDR3 DNA reads as TGTGCCACCAGTGATCCCGGGACACTTTCGGATACGCAGTATTTT.

This chain uses TRBV19 with TRBJ1-1, with a tentative D call TRBD1 (6 bases). V was clipped by 9 bases and J by 5 bases, with 16 bases between them. The germline CDR1 and CDR2 sequences are LNHDA and SQIVND (reference sequence). CDR3 size: 13 residues. This CDR3 is CASRGHSGTEAFF. For the CDR3, the DNA is TGTGCCAGCCGGGGACACTCCGGAACTGAAGCTTTCTTT.

This chain connects TRBV7-8 to TRBJ1-2; possibly TRBD1 for D (5 bases). The germline V gene encodes CDR1 SGHVS and CDR2 FQNEAQ. The CDR3 is 15 residues long. The germline V and J ends were trimmed by 1 base and 5 bases, with 14 bases remaining between them. Here the CDR3 reads CASSLEEGRIYGYTF. The CDR3 DNA reads TGTGCCAGCAGCTTAGAGGAGGGACGGATTTATGGCTACACCTTC.

The chain has TRBV6-5 and TRBJ1-1, with D maybe TRBD1 (5 bases). V shed 6 bases and J shed 1 base, with 15 bases lying between them. This CDR3 is 15 amino acids long. From germline, CDR1 is MNHEY and CDR2 SVGAGI. The CDR3 loop is CASSRTAGWNTEAFF. CDR3 nucleotides: TGTGCCAGCAGCCGGACGGCAGGGTGGAACACTGAAGCTTTCTTT.

Points on this clone: At the DNA level, this CDR3 is encoded by other sequences in the same sample as well. The chain couples TRBV18 to TRBJ2-5; D gene uncertain. Germline values: CDR1 KGHSH, CDR2 LQKENI. V lost 6 bases, J lost 1 base, and 6 bases lay in between. The CDR3 is made up of 12 amino acids. DNA for the CDR3: TGTGCCAGCTCCCCCAGCCAAGAGACCCAGTACTTC. Translation: CASSPSQETQYF.

The rearrangement uses TRBV19 and TRBJ1-5, with D tentatively TRBD1 (5 bases). Per germline, CDR1 LNHDA and CDR2 SQIVND (reference sequence). The CDR3 spans 15 residues. V lost 5 bases and J lost 0, with 11 bases in between. CDR3 sequence reads: CASSLNRLSNQPQHF. DNA for the CDR3: TGTGCCAGTAGTCTGAACAGGCTTAGCAATCAGCCCCAGCATTTT.

The CDR3 loop is CASSPDAARNTIYF. The CDR3 nucleotides are TGTGCCAGCAGCCCCGACGCGGCCCGGAACACCATATATTTT. The V call is TRBV6-5, the J call TRBJ1-3; D not resolved. This CDR3 has 14 amino acids. Between the trimmed V and J ends, which lost 6 bases and 7 bases, there was a span of 16 bases. Germline loops: CDR1 MNHEY, CDR2 SVGAGI.